Listed below are T cell receptor beta chains from one sample, sequenced in a study of T cell changes during pregnancy in multiple sclerosis. The table came from immunoSEQ multiplex PCR; TCRdb's copy has only in-frame clones and leaves some out. The sample lists about 100,000 clones, roughly 90% occurring once. Here the sequenced sample was peripheral blood, taken after pregnancy. The source is a female donor with multiple sclerosis, enrolled in a pregnancy study. Both conserved end residues are part of each CDR3. D genes are given only for firm matches. Only some rows state a clone size, as once, few, many or a class for expanded clones.

abundance,v_gene,d_gene,j_gene,CDR3nt,CDR3aa
.,TRBV5-4,TRBD2,TRBJ2-7,TGTGCCAGCAGCCTAGAGGGACTAGCCCACGAGCAGTACTTC,CASSLEGLAHEQYF
.,TRBV18,TRBD1,TRBJ1-5,TGTGCCAGCTCACCACTTCCCCCTAGACAGGGGGGCAATCAGCCCCAGCATTTT,CASSPLPPRQGGNQPQHF
.,TRBV6-6,.,TRBJ2-7,TGTGCCAGCAGTTACGGTCAGGCCCGGATCGAGCAGTACTTC,CASSYGQARIEQYF
.,TRBV7-3,TRBD1,TRBJ2-3,TGTGCCAGCACCCATTTGAGGGCAGGGGGCGCAGATACGCAGTATTTT,CASTHLRAGGADTQYF
.,TRBV5-6,.,TRBJ2-7,TGTGCCAGCAGCTCCGTGTTTGGCATCGTTGAGCAGTACTTC,CASSSVFGIVEQYF
.,TRBV6-6,.,TRBJ1-4,TGTGCCAGCAGTTCCTCAGAGGGGGGGACTAATGAAAAACTGTTTTTT,CASSSSEGGTNEKLFF
.,TRBV6-5,.,TRBJ2-1,TGTGCCACCACCCGTAGCCCGGGGATCTACAATGAGCAGTTCTTC,CATTRSPGIYNEQFF
.,TRBV6-1,.,TRBJ2-7,TGTGCCAGCAGTCCAAACTACGAGCAGTACTTC,CASSPNYEQYF
.,TRBV7-2,TRBD1,TRBJ2-7,TGTGCCAGCAGCTTAGCCCCTTCGACAGGGAACGAGCAGTACTTC,CASSLAPSTGNEQYF
.,TRBV7-9,.,TRBJ2-1,TGTGCCAGCAAAGGCGGAGGGTCCTACAATGAGCAGTTCTTC,CASKGGGSYNEQFF
.,TRBV29-1,.,TRBJ2-3,TGCAGCGTTGAAACTACGAGGAATACGCAGTATTTT,CSVETTRNTQYF
.,TRBV6-5,TRBD1,TRBJ1-1,TGTGCCAGCAGTCAATACAGGGGGTCGAACACTGAAGCTTTCTTT,CASSQYRGSNTEAFF
.,TRBV4-1,.,TRBJ2-3,TGCGCCAGCAGCCAAGTTTCGGGATTGGGGTTCACAGATACGCAGTATTTT,CASSQVSGLGFTDTQYF
.,TRBV18,.,TRBJ2-7,TGTGCCAGCTCACCACCAAGTAAGGGTTTAGTCAGGGACGAGCAGTACTTC,CASSPPSKGLVRDEQYF
.,TRBV30,.,TRBJ2-2,TGTGCCTGGGGGCGGAACACCGGGGAGCTGTTTTTT,CAWGRNTGELFF
.,TRBV19,TRBD1,TRBJ1-1,TGTGCCAGTAGTACCCCGGGACAGGGGAACACTGAAGCTTTCTTT,CASSTPGQGNTEAFF
.,TRBV7-2,.,TRBJ2-6,TGTGCCGTGGGGGGGCGGCGTCACTCTGGGGCCAACGTCCTGACTTTC,CAVGGRRHSGANVLTF
.,TRBV7-2,.,TRBJ1-2,TGTGCCAGCAGCTTAGTGGGGGGAGCGGACTATGGCTACACCTTC,CASSLVGGADYGYTF
once,TRBV30,.,TRBJ2-5,TGTGCCTGGGGGCGCCGGGAGACCCAGTACTTC,CAWGRRETQYF
.,TRBV29-1,.,TRBJ1-1,TGCAGCGTTGAACAGGGGACCACTGAAGCTTTCTTT,CSVEQGTTEAFF
.,TRBV29-1,TRBD2,TRBJ2-5,TGCAGCGTGGGGGGACTAGCAAAAGAGACCCAGTACTTC,CSVGGLAKETQYF
.,TRBV5-1,.,TRBJ1-2,TGCGCCAGCAGCCCCGGTGGGGCTTGGGTCTATGGCTACACCTTC,CASSPGGAWVYGYTF
.,TRBV15,.,TRBJ1-2,TGTGCCACCAGCAGAGGAAGTGCGGGCCAGAACCCCTATGGCTACACCTTC,CATSRGSAGQNPYGYTF
.,TRBV29-1,TRBD2,TRBJ2-1,TGCAGCGTTAAGTGGGCGGGAGGATCATTACGGACCAATGAGCAGTTCTTC,CSVKWAGGSLRTNEQFF
.,TRBV6-1,TRBD1,TRBJ1-3,TGTGCCGGAAAGAAACAGGGGCATGGAAACACCATATATTTT,CAGKKQGHGNTIYF
.,TRBV29-1,TRBD1,TRBJ2-1,TGCAGCGTTGGCGGCTGGGACAGGGGGAAATACAAGCAGTTCTTC,CSVGGWDRGKYKQFF
once,TRBV7-3,.,TRBJ2-2,TGTGCCAGCAGCTTAGACAGTAACACGAACACCGGGGAGCTGTTTTTT,CASSLDSNTNTGELFF
.,TRBV7-6,.,TRBJ1-2,TGTGCCAGCAGCCCAGGGGCAAACTATGGCTACACCTTC,CASSPGANYGYTF
.,TRBV6-5,.,TRBJ2-5,TGTGCCAGCAGTTACTCAGCGGAATCCCTCCAAGAGACCCAGTACTTC,CASSYSAESLQETQYF
.,TRBV6-5,.,TRBJ1-6,TGTGCCAGCAGCCAAGCGGGCTATAATTCACCCCTCCACTTT,CASSQAGYNSPLHF
once,TRBV21-1,.,TRBJ2-7,TGTGCCAGCAGGGGACAGACCTCCTACGAGCAGTACTTC,CASRGQTSYEQYF
.,TRBV7-9,.,TRBJ2-2,TGTGCCAGCAGCTTAGCTGTGGTAGCGGTGAACACCGGGGAGCTGTTTTTT,CASSLAVVAVNTGELFF
.,TRBV27,TRBD1,TRBJ2-7,TGTGCCAGCAGTTTCCTGCAAGGTAACCGGGACAGCTACGAGCAGTACTTC,CASSFLQGNRDSYEQYF
.,TRBV7-6,.,TRBJ1-5,TGTGCCAGCGGTGAGGCAACAAATCAGCCCCAGCATTTT,CASGEATNQPQHF
.,TRBV28,.,TRBJ2-1,TGTGCCAGCAGGGACACAGGGACCATTTACAATGAGCAGTTCTTC,CASRDTGTIYNEQFF
.,TRBV10-3,.,TRBJ1-5,TGTGCCATTAGCCCGGGTGATCAGCCCCAGCATTTT,CAISPGDQPQHF
.,TRBV6-1,.,TRBJ1-2,TGTGCCAGCAGCCTGACAGATAACTATGGCTACACCTTC,CASSLTDNYGYTF
once,TRBV6-1,TRBD2,TRBJ2-5,TGTGCCACCTCTGTGGTAGCGGGGTCCCAAGAGACCCAGTACTTC,CATSVVAGSQETQYF
.,TRBV18,.,TRBJ2-1,TGTGCCAGCTCACCGTTGGGGGGCTCCTACAATGAGCAGTTCTTC,CASSPLGGSYNEQFF
.,TRBV7-7,TRBD1,TRBJ2-2,TGTGCCAGCAGCCCGGACAGGGCGGAGACCGGGGAGCTGTTTTTT,CASSPDRAETGELFF
once,TRBV7-9,.,TRBJ2-5,TGTGCCAGCAGCCCTTTGCTCGGGGGTTTCCAAGAGACCCAGTACTTC,CASSPLLGGFQETQYF
.,TRBV2,TRBD2,TRBJ2-3,TGTGCCAGCAGTGCTAGCGGGGGCCTGAATACGCAGTATTTT,CASSASGGLNTQYF
.,TRBV19,.,TRBJ2-1,TGTGCCAGTAGTAATCTCCGCGGGTTCGGCAATGAGCAGTTCTTC,CASSNLRGFGNEQFF
few,TRBV5-1,TRBD1,TRBJ1-1,TGCGCCAGCAGCTTGAGCACCAGACAGGGATCGACTGAAGCTTTCTTT,CASSLSTRQGSTEAFF
once,TRBV6-1,.,TRBJ2-3,TGTGCCAGCAGTGTTGGTCTAGCGTTTGCGTATTTT,CASSVGLAFAYF
once,TRBV5-1,.,TRBJ2-1,TGCGCCAGCAGCTTGGATCCCTCGGGGGCCTACAATGAGCAGTTCTTC,CASSLDPSGAYNEQFF
.,TRBV9,TRBD2,TRBJ2-5,TGTGCCAGCAGCGAGGGATTAGCGGGGGGCCAAGAGACCCAGTACTTC,CASSEGLAGGQETQYF
.,TRBV7-2,.,TRBJ2-1,TGTGCCAGCAGCTTATCGTTGACAGATTTGTACAATGAGCAGTTCTTC,CASSLSLTDLYNEQFF
.,TRBV9,.,TRBJ2-5,TGTGCCAGCAGCGTAGGGACAGTTGGAGAGACCCAGTACTTC,CASSVGTVGETQYF
.,TRBV9,.,TRBJ1-5,TGTGCCAGCAGCGTAGACCACGGGCCCCAGCATTTT,CASSVDHGPQHF
.,TRBV5-1,TRBD1,TRBJ1-4,TGCGCCAGCAGCCCGGGAGGGACAGTTAATGAAAAACTGTTTTTT,CASSPGGTVNEKLFF
.,TRBV18,.,TRBJ1-2,TGTGCCAGCTCACCCCGGACAAGGGAAGGCTACACCTTC,CASSPRTREGYTF
.,TRBV27,TRBD1,TRBJ1-3,TGTGCCAGCAGCCCAAACCTACGACCGGGACAGGGAGGAAACACCATATATTTT,CASSPNLRPGQGGNTIYF